Included here is one TCR beta chain sequence, with context. Its matching antigen is unknown. This sample was taken from a study of cytomegalovirus exposure and HLA in healthy donors. Study details: According to later analysis, the same platform produced the 100 to 150 validation and over 600 first-cohort repertoires.

Whole-study findings and limits: CMV antigen specificity was confirmed in vitro for three CMV-associated chains. Cytomegalovirus-associated status was assigned to about 150 TCR beta chains. Later, an analysis found that TCR clusters from the first cohort tended to co-occur in the approximately 130 validation repertoires.

Data came from immunoSEQ multiplex PCR; TCRdb stores just in-frame clones and leaves some out. The repertoire has about 55,000 clones, approximately 90% of them found once; the top ten carry less than 4%. Germline CDR1 SGHRS, CDR2 YFSETQ. The CDR3 sequence is 17 residues long. V was pared by 5 bases and J by 1 base, with 6 bases of the junction left unmatched. Sequenced material: PBMCs. The chain couples TRBV5-1 to TRBJ2-1, with TRBD2 identical over 13 bases. This clonotype was obtained from a man aged 18 to 29 in good health and CMV-seronegative. The DNA of the CDR3 is TGCGCCAGCAGTTGGACTAGCGGGAGCCCTTCCTACAATGAGCAGTTCTTC. Encoded protein: CASSWTSGSPSYNEQFF.